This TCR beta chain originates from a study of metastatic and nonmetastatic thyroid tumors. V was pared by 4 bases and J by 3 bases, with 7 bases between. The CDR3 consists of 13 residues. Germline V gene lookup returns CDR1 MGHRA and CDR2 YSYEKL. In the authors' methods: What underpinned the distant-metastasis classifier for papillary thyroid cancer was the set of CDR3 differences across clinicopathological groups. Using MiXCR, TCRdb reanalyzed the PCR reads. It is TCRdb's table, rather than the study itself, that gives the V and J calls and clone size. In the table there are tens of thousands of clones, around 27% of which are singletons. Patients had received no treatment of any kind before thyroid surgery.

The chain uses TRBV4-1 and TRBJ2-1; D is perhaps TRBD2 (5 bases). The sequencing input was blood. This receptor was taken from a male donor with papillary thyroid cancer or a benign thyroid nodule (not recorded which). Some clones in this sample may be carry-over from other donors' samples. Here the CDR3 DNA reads TGCGCCAGCAGCCGCGACTACTACAATGAGCAGTTCTTC. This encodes CASSRDYYNEQFF.